The 20 T cell receptor beta chains below were found in one sample sequenced in a study of T cell changes during pregnancy in multiple sclerosis. Profiled with immunoSEQ multiplex PCR; TCRdb holds only in-frame clones, not every one. The sample includes under 70,000 clones, 91% seen only once; the top ten take 1% to 1.5%. Sample: peripheral blood, taken after pregnancy. Receptors were obtained from a female donor in good health, enrolled as a control in a pregnancy study.

This clone was seen once. This sequence joins TRBV2 and TRBJ1-5; tentative D call: TRBD1 (6 bases). The CDR3 totals 14 residues. The germline V and J ends were trimmed by 8 bases and 4 bases, with 15 bases remaining between them. CDR1 SNHLY and CDR2 FYNNEI come from the germline V gene. The CDR3, as DNA: TGTGCCAGCGGACGAGACAGGACAAATCAGCCCCAGCATTTT. It specifies CASGRDRTNQPQHF.

This clone appeared a few times. CDR3 nucleotide sequence: TGTGCCAGCAGCTTAGCGGCGGAGAGGGCAGCTGGGGGGGAGACCCAGTACTTC. Residues: CASSLAAERAAGGETQYF. The chain joins TRBV11-1 to TRBJ2-5, with D possibly matching TRBD2 (6 bases). CDR1 is SGHAT, CDR2 FQDESV, per germline (reference sequence). V lost 0 bases, J lost 5 bases, and 22 bases lay in between. The CDR3 spans 18 residues.

The genes are TRBV18 and TRBJ2-5; 7 nucleotides align to TRBD2. The trim removed 2 bases at V and 4 bases at J, leaving 4 bases unmatched. There are 14 residues in the CDR3. Germline CDR1 reads KGHSH; CDR2 reads LQKENI. The CDR3 nucleotides read TGTGCCAGCTCACCAGGGGGGGGAAGAGAGACCCAGTACTTC. This encodes CASSPGGGRETQYF.

The rearrangement links TRBV9 to TRBJ1-1, with 9 positions matching TRBD1. The CDR3 runs to 16 residues. Germline-derived CDR1 and CDR2 are SGDLS and YYNGEE. V lost 4 bases and J lost 0; bases outside the gene matches: 7. CDR3 in DNA: TGTGCCAGCAGCCCCCGACAGGGGGTTTTGAACACTGAAGCTTTCTTT. Translating it yields CASSPRQGVLNTEAFF.

V and J are TRBV15 and TRBJ2-5; TRBD2 agrees at 9 bases. After removal of 0 bases from V and 5 bases from J, the junction contained 7 bases not matched to a gene. This CDR3 contains 16 residues. CDR1 is LNHNV and CDR2 is YYDKDF in the germline V gene (reference sequence). The CDR3 bases are TGTGCCACCAGCAGAGATCGGCTAGCGGGGTCCGAGACCCAGTACTTC. This codes for CATSRDRLAGSETQYF.

This clone was counted once. The DNA for the CDR3 is TGTGCCAGCAGCTTAGCCAGGGCCACCGGGGAGCTGTTTTTT. Translation: CASSLARATGELFF. The chain is built from TRBV7-3 and TRBJ2-2; possible D gene TRBD1, 5 bases. The V and J ends lost 2 bases and 4 bases respectively, with 8 bases between them. The length of the CDR3 is 14 residues. Per the germline V gene, CDR1 is SGHTA and CDR2 is FQGTGA.

The chain recombines TRBV5-4 with TRBJ2-3; TRBD2 matches at 8 bases. V lost 1 base, J lost 8 bases, and 6 bases stayed unmatched. Per germline, CDR1 SGHNT and CDR2 YYREEE (reference sequence). CDR3 length: 14 residues. The CDR3 loop is CASSLSGGARTQYF. The CDR3 DNA follows: TGTGCCAGCAGCTTGAGCGGGGGCGCACGTACGCAGTATTTT.

V and J are TRBV5-5 and TRBJ2-7; TRBD2 might be the D (5 bases). The CDR3 runs 15 residues. Trimming took 0 bases from V and 3 from J, leaving 13 bases between them. The V gene's germline CDR1 is SGHKS and CDR2 YYEKEE (reference sequence). CDR3 amino acids: CASSLGPGLDYEQYF. CDR3 nucleotide sequence: TGTGCCAGCAGCTTGGGGCCTGGACTGGACTACGAGCAGTACTTC.

This clone was counted between two and nine times. This chain uses TRBV7-9 with TRBJ1-2; D unclear. CDR3 size: 13 residues. Germline lookup yields CDR1 SEHNR and CDR2 FQNEAQ (reference sequence). Here the CDR3 DNA reads TGTTCCGGCCGAACCGGGAGTAATTATGGCTACACCTTC. Its translation: CSGRTGSNYGYTF.

The chain links TRBV5-1 to TRBJ2-5; tentative D call: TRBD1 (5 bases). Germline loops: CDR1 SGHRS, CDR2 YFSETQ. V gave up 0 bases and J gave up 4 bases, with 16 bases separating them. The CDR3 is made up of 16 amino acids. The CDR3 DNA sequence: TGCGCCAGCAGCTTGGGGCAGGGTTTATGGGCAGAGACCCAGTACTTC. It translates to CASSLGQGLWAETQYF.

V is TRBV6-1 and J is TRBJ2-1, with 10 bases matching TRBD2. The CDR3 extends over 15 amino acids. Germline values: CDR1 MNHNS, CDR2 SASEGT. V gave up 6 bases and J gave up 5 bases; unmatched junction bases: 7. CDR3 region: CASRVSGGVHNEQFF. Written as DNA, the CDR3 is TGTGCCAGCAGAGTGAGCGGGGGGGTACACAATGAGCAGTTCTTC.

The V and J genes are TRBV4-3 and TRBJ2-1, with TRBD2 identical over 14 bases. Unmatched junction bases numbered 16, after V lost 0 bases and J lost 3 bases. From germline, CDR1 is LGHNA and CDR2 YSLEER. This CDR3 has 22 residues. DNA for the CDR3: TGCGCCAGCAGCCAAGATTCGCTAACCGGGACTAGCGGGGGACCGCTCTACAATGAGCAGTTCTTC. Its protein product is CASSQDSLTGTSGGPLYNEQFF.

The chain uses TRBV11-3 and TRBJ1-1; the D is unclear. The V gene lost 1 base and the J gene lost 4 bases, with 10 bases spanning the gap. This CDR3 spans 14 amino acids. The germline V gene encodes CDR1 SGHNT and CDR2 YENEEA. For the CDR3, the DNA is TGTGCCAGCAGCTTAGTTTTAAGGAGCACTGAAGCTTTCTTT. It encodes CASSLVLRSTEAFF.

The genes are TRBV25-1 and TRBJ2-2, with D possibly matching TRBD2 (6 bases). The CDR3 extends over 17 amino acids. Germline V gene lookup returns CDR1 MGHDK and CDR2 SYGVNS. V lost 3 bases and J 0 bases, leaving 14 bases between the germline ends. As DNA, the CDR3 is TGTGCCAGCAGTGATTATGTCGGAGGGGCGAACACCGGGGAGCTGTTTTTT. It codes for CASSDYVGGANTGELFF.

The chain combines TRBV7-2 with TRBJ1-5; 10 bases agree with TRBD1. The germline V gene encodes CDR1 SGHTA and CDR2 FQGNSA. Trimming cost V 7 bases and J 11 bases; bases outside gene matches: 8. This CDR3 comprises 13 residues. The CDR3 sequence is CASTSGTGVSQHF. The CDR3 coding sequence is TGTGCCAGCACCTCTGGGACAGGGGTTTCCCAGCATTTT.

This clone appeared a single time. This chain links TRBV9 with TRBJ2-5; 8 nucleotides match TRBD2. Trimming at V came to 0 bases and at J to 3 bases, leaving 1 base not matched to a gene. The V gene's germline CDR1 is SGDLS and CDR2 YYNGEE. This CDR3 is built from 14 residues. The CDR3 DNA is TGTGCCAGCAGCGTAGGAGCGGGGGAAGAGACCCAGTACTTC. Protein product: CASSVGAGEETQYF.

This sequence joins TRBV9 and TRBJ1-3; 7 bases map to TRBD1. Germline assignment: CDR1 SGDLS and CDR2 YYNGEE. This CDR3 has 14 amino acids. V trimming: 3 bases; J trimming: 7 bases; junction bases outside the gene matches: 7. The DNA of the CDR3 is TGTGCCAGCAGCGCACGGACAGGTTGGAACACCATATATTTT. Amino acids: CASSARTGWNTIYF. Based on the CDR3 plus reference TRBV9 and TRBJ1-3, the full variable domain is DSGVTQTPKHLITATGQRVTLRCSPRSGDLSVYWYQQSLDQGLQFLIQYYNGEERAKGNILERFSAQQFPDLHSELNLSSLELGDSALYFCASSARTGWNTIYFGEGSWLTVV.

This chain joins TRBV7-3 and TRBJ2-3; TRBD2 aligns across 7 bases. The V gene end was trimmed by 1 base and the J gene end by 2 bases; junction bases not matched to a gene: 9. Germline-derived CDR1 and CDR2 are SGHTA and FQGTGA. The CDR3 is 17 residues long. For the CDR3, the DNA is TGTGCCAGCAGCTTAAACGGAGGGCGGGGGATCACAGATACGCAGTATTTT. The encoded protein is CASSLNGGRGITDTQYF. The whole variable domain, filled in from reference TRBV7-3 and TRBJ2-3, reads GAGVSQTPSNKVTEKGKYVELRCDPISGHTALYWYRQSLGQGPEFLIYFQGTGAADDSGLPNDRFFAVRPEGSVSTLKIQRTERGDSAVYLCASSLNGGRGITDTQYFGPGTRLTVL.

This chain connects TRBV7-2 to TRBJ2-3, with TRBD2 identical over 10 bases. CDR1 is SGHTA and CDR2 is FQGNSA in the germline V gene. V shed 2 bases and J 5 bases; nucleotides not matched to a gene: 7. This CDR3 is built from 16 residues. CDR3 in DNA: TGTGCCAGCAGCTTAATACTAGCGGGGCACAGAGATACGCAGTATTTT. Protein sequence: CASSLILAGHRDTQYF.

The genes are TRBV7-3 and TRBJ2-2, with TRBD1 matching 7 bases. Germline assignment: CDR1 SGHTA and CDR2 FQGTGA. V was clipped by 10 bases and J by 0 bases; unmatched bases: 2. This CDR3 has 13 residues. The CDR3 DNA reads TGTGCCACCGGACAGGCGAACACCGGGGAGCTGTTTTTT. This translates into CATGQANTGELFF.